This entry describes one T cell receptor (beta chain). Its antigen is unknown. Per the germline V gene, CDR1 is SEHNR and CDR2 is FQNEAQ (reference sequence). Trimming stripped 1 base from V and 5 bases from J, with 5 bases between. The CDR3 length is 12 residues. This sample is part of a study of early T cells in non-severe SARS-CoV-2 infection. Background on the study: Sequencing was performed on bulk RNA from unsorted whole blood, leaving chains unpaired.

Individual cDNA molecules received unique molecular identifiers. From the 5' RACE reads, TCRdb called clonotypes with MiXCR, one entry per CDR3 protein. This repertoire shows roughly 100,000 distinct CDR3 sequences, about 15% found once; its top ten account for roughly 6%. Study-level results: Comparison of clonotypes with VDJdb favored anti-spike CD8 responses while missing private and CD4 specificities.

This receptor was obtained from an adult who was a healthcare worker with PCR-confirmed SARS-CoV-2 infection or an uninfected control (not recorded which). The chain carries TRBV7-9 and TRBJ1-2; D ambiguous. What was sequenced was whole blood. The CDR3 sequence: CASSLERYGYTF. For the CDR3, the DNA is TGTGCCAGCAGCTTAGAAAGATATGGCTACACCTTC.